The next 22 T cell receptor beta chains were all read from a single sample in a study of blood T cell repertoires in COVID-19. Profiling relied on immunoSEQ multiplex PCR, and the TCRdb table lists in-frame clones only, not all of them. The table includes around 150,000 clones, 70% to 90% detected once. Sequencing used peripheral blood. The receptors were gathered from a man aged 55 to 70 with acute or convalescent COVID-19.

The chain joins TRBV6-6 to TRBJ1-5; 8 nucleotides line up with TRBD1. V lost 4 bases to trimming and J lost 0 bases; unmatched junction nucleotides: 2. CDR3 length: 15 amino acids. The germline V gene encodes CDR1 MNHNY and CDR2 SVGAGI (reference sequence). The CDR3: CASSFQGASNQPQHF. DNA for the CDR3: TGTGCCAGCAGTTTCCAGGGGGCTAGCAATCAGCCCCAGCATTTT.

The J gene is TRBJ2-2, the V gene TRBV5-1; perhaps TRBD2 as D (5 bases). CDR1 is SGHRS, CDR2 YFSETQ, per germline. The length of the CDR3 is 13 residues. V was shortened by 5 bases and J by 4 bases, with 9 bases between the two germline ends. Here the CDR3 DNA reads TGCGCCAGCAGGTCTCGGGGCACCGGGGAGCTGTTTTTT. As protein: CASRSRGTGELFF.

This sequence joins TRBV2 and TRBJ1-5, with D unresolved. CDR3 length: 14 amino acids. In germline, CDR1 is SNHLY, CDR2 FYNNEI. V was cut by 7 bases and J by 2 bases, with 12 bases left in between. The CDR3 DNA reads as TGTGCCAGCAATCAACGGCGGGGCAATCAGCCCCAGCATTTT. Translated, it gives CASNQRRGNQPQHF.

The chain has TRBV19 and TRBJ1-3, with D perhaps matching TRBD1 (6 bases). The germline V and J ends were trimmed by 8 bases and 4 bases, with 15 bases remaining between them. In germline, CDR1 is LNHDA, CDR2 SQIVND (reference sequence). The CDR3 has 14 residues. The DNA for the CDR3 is TGTGCCAGTCAGGGGTGGATATACGGAAACACCATATATTTT. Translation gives CASQGWIYGNTIYF.

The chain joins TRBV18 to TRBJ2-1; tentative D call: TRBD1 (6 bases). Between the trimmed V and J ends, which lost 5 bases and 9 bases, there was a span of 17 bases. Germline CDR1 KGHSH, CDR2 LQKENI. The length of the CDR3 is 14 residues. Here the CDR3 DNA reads TGTGCCAGCTCAAAATTCAGGGGTGGGAGTGAGCAGTTCTTC. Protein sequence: CASSKFRGGSEQFF.

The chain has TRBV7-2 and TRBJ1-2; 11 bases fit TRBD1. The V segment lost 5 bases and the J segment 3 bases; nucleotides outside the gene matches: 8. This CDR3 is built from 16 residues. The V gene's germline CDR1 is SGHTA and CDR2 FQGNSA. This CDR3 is CASSRTGGQGDYGYTF. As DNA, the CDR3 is TGTGCCAGCAGCCGGACTGGGGGACAGGGGGACTATGGCTACACCTTC.

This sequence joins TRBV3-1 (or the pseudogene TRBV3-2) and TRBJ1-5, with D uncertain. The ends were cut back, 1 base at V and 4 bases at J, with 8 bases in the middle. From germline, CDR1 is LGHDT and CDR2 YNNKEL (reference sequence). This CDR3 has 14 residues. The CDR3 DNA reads TGTGCCAGCAGCCAAGGACGAGGGAATCAGCCCCAGCATTTT. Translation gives CASSQGRGNQPQHF.

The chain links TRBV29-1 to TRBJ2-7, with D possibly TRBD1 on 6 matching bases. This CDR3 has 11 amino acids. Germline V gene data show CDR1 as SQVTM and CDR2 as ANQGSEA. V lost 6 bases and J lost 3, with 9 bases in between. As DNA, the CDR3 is TGCAGCGTGACACAGGGCTACGAGCAGTACTTC. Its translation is CSVTQGYEQYF.

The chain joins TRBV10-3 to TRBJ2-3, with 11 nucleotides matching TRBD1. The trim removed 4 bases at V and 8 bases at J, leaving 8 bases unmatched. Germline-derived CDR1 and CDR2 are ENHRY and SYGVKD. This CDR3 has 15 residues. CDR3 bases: TGTGCCATCAGTGGAGACGGACAGGGGGCGGGTACGCAGTATTTT. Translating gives CAISGDGQGAGTQYF.

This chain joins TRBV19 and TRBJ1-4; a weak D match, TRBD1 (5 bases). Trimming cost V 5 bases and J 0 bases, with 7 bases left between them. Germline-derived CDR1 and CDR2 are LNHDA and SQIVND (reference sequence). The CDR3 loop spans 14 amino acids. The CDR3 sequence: CASSLRATNEKLFF. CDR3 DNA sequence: TGTGCCAGTAGTCTCAGGGCAACTAATGAAAAACTGTTTTTT.

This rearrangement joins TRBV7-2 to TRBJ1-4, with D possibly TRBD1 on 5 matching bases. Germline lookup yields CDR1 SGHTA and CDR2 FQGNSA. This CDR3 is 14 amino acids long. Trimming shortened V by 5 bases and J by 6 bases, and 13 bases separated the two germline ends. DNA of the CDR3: TGTGCCAGCAGCCTCGACAGTGCCCATGAAAAACTGTTTTTT. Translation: CASSLDSAHEKLFF. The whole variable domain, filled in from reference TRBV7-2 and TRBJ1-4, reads GAGVSQSPSNKVTEKGKDVELRCDPISGHTALYWYRQSLGQGLEFLIYFQGNSAPDKSGLPSDRFSAERTGGSVSTLTIQRTQQEDSAVYLCASSLDSAHEKLFFGSGTQLSVL.

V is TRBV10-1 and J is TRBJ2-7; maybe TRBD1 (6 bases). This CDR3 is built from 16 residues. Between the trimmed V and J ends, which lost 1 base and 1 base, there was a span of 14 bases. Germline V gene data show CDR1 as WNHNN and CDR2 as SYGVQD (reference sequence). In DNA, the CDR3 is TGCGCCAGCAGTGAGTTCCGGGACATACGATCCTACGAGCAGTACTTC. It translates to CASSEFRDIRSYEQYF.

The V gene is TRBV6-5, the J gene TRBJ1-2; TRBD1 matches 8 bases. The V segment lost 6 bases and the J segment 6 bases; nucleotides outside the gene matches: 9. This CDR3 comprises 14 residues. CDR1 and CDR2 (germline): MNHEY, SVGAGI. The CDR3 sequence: CASSSDRGGDGYTF. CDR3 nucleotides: TGTGCCAGCAGCTCCGACAGGGGCGGGGATGGCTACACCTTC.

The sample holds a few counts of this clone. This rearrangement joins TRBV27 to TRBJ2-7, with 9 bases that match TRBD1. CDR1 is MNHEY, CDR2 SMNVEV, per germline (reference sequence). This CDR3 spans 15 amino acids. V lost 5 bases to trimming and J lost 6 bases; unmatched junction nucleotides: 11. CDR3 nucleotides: TGTGCCAGCAGTCCTACGACAGGGGGGGAGGCCGAGCAGTACTTC. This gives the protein CASSPTTGGEAEQYF.

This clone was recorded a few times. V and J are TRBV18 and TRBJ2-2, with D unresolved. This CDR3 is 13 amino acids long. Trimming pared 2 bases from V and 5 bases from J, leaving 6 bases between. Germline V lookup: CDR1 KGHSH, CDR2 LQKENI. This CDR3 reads CASSPFPTGELFF. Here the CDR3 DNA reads TGTGCCAGCTCACCATTCCCGACCGGGGAGCTGTTTTTT.

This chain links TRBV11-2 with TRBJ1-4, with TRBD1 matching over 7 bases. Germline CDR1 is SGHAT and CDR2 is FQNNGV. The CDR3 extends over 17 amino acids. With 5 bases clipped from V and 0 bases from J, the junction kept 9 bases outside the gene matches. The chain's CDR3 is CASSQGRGVATNEKLFF. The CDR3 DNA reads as TGTGCCAGCAGCCAGGGCAGGGGGGTTGCAACTAATGAAAAACTGTTTTTT.

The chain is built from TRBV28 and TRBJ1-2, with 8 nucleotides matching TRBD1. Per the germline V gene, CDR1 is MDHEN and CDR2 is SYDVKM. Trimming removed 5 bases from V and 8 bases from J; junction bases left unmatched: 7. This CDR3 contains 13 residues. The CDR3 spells CASSAGGVGGYTF. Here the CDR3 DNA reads TGTGCCAGCAGTGCAGGGGGCGTCGGCGGCTACACCTTC.

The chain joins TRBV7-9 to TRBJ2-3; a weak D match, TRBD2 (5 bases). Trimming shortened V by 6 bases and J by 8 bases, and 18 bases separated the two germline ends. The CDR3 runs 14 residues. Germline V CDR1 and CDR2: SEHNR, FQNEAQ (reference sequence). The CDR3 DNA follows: TGTGCCAGCAGTCCCCTGAACGAGGGTGGTACGCAGTATTTT. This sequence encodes CASSPLNEGGTQYF.

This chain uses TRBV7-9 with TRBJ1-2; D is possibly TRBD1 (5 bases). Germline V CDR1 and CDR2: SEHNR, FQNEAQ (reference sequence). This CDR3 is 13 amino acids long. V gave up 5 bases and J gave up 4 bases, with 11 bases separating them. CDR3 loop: CASSPTVTYGYTF. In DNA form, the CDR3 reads TGTGCCAGCAGCCCGACAGTTACCTATGGCTACACCTTC.

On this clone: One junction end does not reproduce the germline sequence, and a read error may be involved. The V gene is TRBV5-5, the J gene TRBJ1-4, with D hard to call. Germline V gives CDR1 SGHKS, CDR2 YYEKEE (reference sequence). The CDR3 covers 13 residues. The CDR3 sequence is CASKIGSGEKLFF. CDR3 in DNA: TGTGCGAGCAAGATAGGGAGTGGAGAAAAACTGTTTTTT.

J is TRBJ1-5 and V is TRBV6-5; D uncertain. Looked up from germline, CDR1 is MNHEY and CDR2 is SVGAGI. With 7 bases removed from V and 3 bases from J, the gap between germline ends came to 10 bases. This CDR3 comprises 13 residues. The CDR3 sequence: CASTGSSNQPQHF. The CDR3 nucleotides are TGTGCCAGCACGGGGAGCTCCAATCAGCCCCAGCATTTT.

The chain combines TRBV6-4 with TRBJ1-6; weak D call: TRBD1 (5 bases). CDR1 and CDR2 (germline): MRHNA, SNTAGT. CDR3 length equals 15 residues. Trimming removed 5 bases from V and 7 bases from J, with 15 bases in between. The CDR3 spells CASSPEERGNSPLHF. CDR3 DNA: TGTGCCAGCAGTCCCGAGGAGCGGGGGAATTCACCCCTCCACTTT.